Listed here are 15 T cell receptor beta chains from one sample, sequenced in a study of blood T cell repertoires in COVID-19. The table came from immunoSEQ multiplex PCR; TCRdb's copy has only in-frame clones and leaves some out. The sample has some 400,000 clones, around 86% seen once. Sequencing was done on a sample of peripheral blood. These receptors came from a human donor in a cohort sampled during active COVID-19.

V gene TRBV5-6 combines with J gene TRBJ1-2; TRBD1 aligns across 9 bases. CDR1 and CDR2 from the germline V gene are SGHDT and YYEEEE. After removal of 1 base from V and 8 bases from J, the junction contained 9 bases not matched to a gene. CDR3 size: 15 residues. The CDR3 protein is CASSLLAGQGVGYTF. CDR3 DNA sequence: TGTGCCAGCAGCTTGCTGGCGGGACAGGGCGTCGGCTACACCTTC.

The V gene is TRBV7-9, the J gene TRBJ2-7, with D perhaps TRBD1 (6 bases). V was pared by 5 bases and J by 0 bases, with 11 bases between. CDR1 and CDR2 from the germline V gene are SEHNR and FQNEAQ (reference sequence). The CDR3 spans 14 residues. CDR3 amino acids: CASSHRDTSYEQYF. As DNA, the CDR3 is TGTGCCAGCAGCCACCGGGACACCTCCTACGAGCAGTACTTC.

The chain links TRBV2 to TRBJ1-4; 11 nucleotides align to TRBD1. Germline trimming cut 0 bases from V and 8 bases from J; bases unmatched to any gene: 5. Germline assignment: CDR1 SNHLY and CDR2 FYNNEI. This CDR3 has 16 amino acids. The CDR3 DNA reads as TGTGCCAGCAGTGAAGCGCCGGACAGGGGGCGGGAAAAACTGTTTTTT. Translated: CASSEAPDRGREKLFF.

This clone was counted only a few times. For the CDR3, the DNA is TGTGCCAGCAGTTACGTTGCAGGGTACGAGCAGTACTTC. It encodes CASSYVAGYEQYF. The V call is TRBV6-6, the J call TRBJ2-7; possible D gene TRBD1, 5 bases. In germline, CDR1 is MNHNY, CDR2 SVGAGI (reference sequence). CDR3 size: 13 residues. Trimming cost V 2 bases and J 4 bases, with 9 bases left between them.

As to this clone: A junction end diverges from the germline sequence, so it may reflect a read error. This chain uses TRBV6-6 with TRBJ2-1, with 13 bases that match TRBD2. The V gene's germline CDR1 is MNHNY and CDR2 SVGAGI (reference sequence). This CDR3 is 17 amino acids long. CDR3 residues: CASSRGTSGKTYSEQFF. The CDR3 DNA reads as TGTGCCAGCAGTCGCGGGACTAGCGGGAAAACATACAGTGAGCAGTTCTTC.

There are a few counts of this clone. V is TRBV7-6 and J is TRBJ2-7; possible D gene TRBD1, 5 bases. The CDR3 loop spans 16 amino acids. V was pared by 1 base and J by 7 bases, with 20 bases between. Germline loops: CDR1 SGHVS, CDR2 FNYEAQ. CDR3 coding DNA: TGTGCCAGCAGCTTAGGGGTAGGGCAGGGCCTTGGAGAGCAGTACTTC. This gives the protein CASSLGVGQGLGEQYF.

The V and J genes are TRBV27 and TRBJ2-7; D possibly corresponds to TRBD2 (5 bases). The length of the CDR3 is 13 residues. CDR1 MNHEY and CDR2 SMNVEV come from the germline V gene (reference sequence). V lost 4 bases and J 6 bases, leaving 13 bases between the germline ends. CDR3 bases: TGTGCCAGCAGTTCCTCGGGGTTCGGCGAGCAGTACTTC. As protein: CASSSSGFGEQYF.

This chain uses TRBV19 with TRBJ1-4; 11 nucleotides line up with TRBD1. J was trimmed by 4 bases and V by 6 bases; bases with no gene match: 1. Germline CDR1 reads LNHDA; CDR2 reads SQIVND (reference sequence). The CDR3 is 14 amino acids. CDR3 bases: TGTGCCAGTAGGGGACAGGGGGATAATGAAAAACTGTTTTTT. Residues: CASRGQGDNEKLFF.

J is TRBJ2-7 and V is TRBV29-1, with TRBD1 matching over 10 bases. Germline CDR1 reads SQVTM; CDR2 reads ANQGSEA. V lost 4 bases, J lost 0 bases, and 6 bases stayed unmatched. The CDR3 loop spans 15 amino acids. The CDR3 spells CSVGGGTGASYEQYF. As DNA, the CDR3 is TGCAGCGTTGGGGGCGGGACAGGGGCCTCCTACGAGCAGTACTTC.

The gene calls are TRBV9 and TRBJ2-2, with 12 bases lining up with TRBD2. Trimming at V came to 0 bases and at J to 4 bases, leaving 1 base not matched to a gene. Germline loops: CDR1 SGDLS, CDR2 YYNGEE. This CDR3 spans 16 amino acids. CDR3 in amino acids: CASSVGLAGVTGELFF. CDR3 sequence (DNA): TGTGCCAGCAGCGTAGGACTAGCGGGGGTCACCGGGGAGCTGTTTTTT.

The chain recombines TRBV3-1 (or the pseudogene TRBV3-2) with TRBJ2-5, with TRBD2 matching 8 bases. Germline V CDR1 and CDR2: LGHDT, YNNKEL (reference sequence). The CDR3 runs 13 residues. The J segment lost 4 bases and the V segment lost 6 bases, leaving 4 bases of the junction unmatched. CDR3 nucleotide sequence: TGTGCCAGCAGACCAAGCGGGAGAGAGACCCAGTACTTC. Amino acids: CASRPSGRETQYF.

The chain joins TRBV3-1 (or the pseudogene TRBV3-2) to TRBJ1-2; 8 bases are a match to TRBD1. From germline, CDR1 is LGHDT and CDR2 YNNKEL (reference sequence). Trimming at V came to 1 base and at J to 8 bases, leaving 6 bases not matched to a gene. This CDR3 contains 14 residues. The CDR3 spells CASSQGDRGGGYTF. As DNA, the CDR3 is TGTGCCAGCAGCCAAGGCGACAGGGGAGGCGGCTACACCTTC.

The chain is built from TRBV7-9 and TRBJ1-1; D perhaps matches TRBD1 (5 bases). Germline-derived CDR1 and CDR2 are SEHNR and FQNEAQ (reference sequence). V lost 7 bases and J lost 1, with 10 bases in between. The CDR3 contains 13 residues. CDR3 DNA sequence: TGTGCCAGCACATTTACAGGGAACACTGAAGCTTTCTTT. Residues: CASTFTGNTEAFF.

The chain employs TRBV18 and TRBJ1-2; no definite D call. Per germline, CDR1 KGHSH and CDR2 LQKENI. The CDR3 spans 15 residues. Trimming removed 0 bases from V and 3 bases from J, with 11 bases in between. The CDR3 coding sequence is TGTGCCAGCTCACCACCAGTGGAGGGAGACTATGGCTACACCTTC. The encoded protein is CASSPPVEGDYGYTF.

J is TRBJ2-3 and V is TRBV10-2, with 9 bases aligning to TRBD2. There are 15 residues in the CDR3. The ends lost 7 bases at V and 1 base at J; junction bases unmatched: 6. CDR1 is WSHSY and CDR2 is SAAADI in the germline V gene. The CDR3 coding sequence is TGCGCCAGCATGGATAGCGGGGGCGGCACAGATACGCAGTATTTT. Translation gives CASMDSGGGTDTQYF.